These 8 T cell receptor beta chains came from one sample sequenced in a study of T cell repertoires in cytomegalovirus infection. Via MiXCR, TCRdb re-called the reads, giving one row per CDR3 protein. The profile shows approximately 730,000 distinct CDR3 sequences, under 35% of them singletons. Their antigens are not known. Sequences were derived from cultured CD8+ T cells from PBMCs, sampled from culture after CMV antigen stimulation. The receptor set was obtained from a human donor in good health (CMV status not recorded). Some clones in this sample may be carry-over from other donors' samples.

This clonotype has ten or more counts. The V gene is TRBV28, the J gene TRBJ1-5; tentative D call: TRBD1 (5 bases). V was trimmed by 6 bases and J by 12 bases, leaving 27 bases between them. This CDR3 is built from 16 residues. Germline V gene sequence: CDR1 MDHEN, CDR2 SYDVKM. Here the CDR3 DNA reads TGTGCCAGCAGGCCGGGACCGCTCAAGGGGAGCCGCGGCCAGCATTTT. This translates into CASRPGPLKGSRGQHF.

The rearrangement uses TRBV20-1 and TRBJ2-7; 7 bases are a match to TRBD2. The germline V gene has CDR1 DFQATT and CDR2 SNEGSKA (reference sequence). V shed 6 bases and J 1 base; nucleotides not matched to a gene: 6. The CDR3 loop spans 13 amino acids. The CDR3 loop is CSAGREESYEQYV. CDR3 coding DNA: TGCAGTGCCGGACGGGAGGAGTCCTACGAGCAGTACGTC.

This sequence joins TRBV12-3 or TRBV12-4 and TRBJ1-2; D might be TRBD1 (6 bases). V lost 6 bases, J lost 2 bases, and 19 bases lay in between. The CDR3 is 16 amino acids. CDR3 DNA sequence: TGTGCCAGCAGCCCTGGCACAGGGCTCTTAAACTATGGCTACACCTTC. It translates to CASSPGTGLLNYGYTF.

This clonotype occurred a few times. J is TRBJ2-5 and V is TRBV5-6; TRBD1 agrees at 8 bases. The CDR3 has 17 residues. The germline V gene has CDR1 SGHDT and CDR2 YYEEEE. V shed 3 bases and J 0 bases; nucleotides not matched to a gene: 10. For the CDR3, the DNA is TGTGCCAGCAGCTCCACCCCCGAGACAGGGGACCAAGAGACCCAGTACTTC. It specifies CASSSTPETGDQETQYF.

This clonotype turned up a few times. The chain couples TRBV27 to TRBJ1-2; unclear D gene. This CDR3 comprises 15 residues. Germline V gene sequence: CDR1 MNHEY, CDR2 SMNVEV (reference sequence). The V end lost 2 bases, the J end lost 0 bases, and 10 bases lay between the germline ends. The CDR3 region is CASSLTAAPNYGYTF. CDR3 bases: TGTGCCAGCAGTTTAACGGCGGCTCCTAACTATGGCTACACCTTC.

The gene calls are TRBV10-3 and TRBJ2-5; 8 nucleotides match TRBD1. The CDR3 is 14 residues long. Trimming cost V 3 bases and J 6 bases; bases outside gene matches: 6. Looked up from germline, CDR1 is ENHRY and CDR2 is SYGVKD. The CDR3 sequence: CAISDLDRGQTQYF. In DNA form, the CDR3 reads TGTGCCATCAGTGATTTAGACAGGGGCCAGACCCAGTACTTC.

The CDR3 here is CASTFPRGRDSPLHF. As DNA, the CDR3 is TGTGCCAGCACGTTCCCCCGGGGGCGGGATTCACCCCTCCACTTT. V and J are TRBV2 and TRBJ1-6; D is perhaps TRBD1 (6 bases). Germline-derived CDR1 and CDR2 are SNHLY and FYNNEI. CDR3 length equals 15 residues. With 7 bases removed from V and 8 bases from J, the gap between germline ends came to 18 bases.

Only a few counts were recorded for this clonotype. This chain connects TRBV10-2 to TRBJ1-5; the D is unclear. The CDR3 runs to 17 residues. Germline lookup yields CDR1 WSHSY and CDR2 SAAADI. With 4 bases removed from V and 1 base from J, the gap between germline ends came to 17 bases. CDR3 region: CASSGFRGLGSNQPQHF. CDR3 DNA: TGCGCCAGCAGTGGATTCCGGGGTCTGGGAAGCAATCAGCCCCAGCATTTT.